Presented here are 5 T cell receptor beta chains from one specimen sequenced in a study of response to subunit inactivated influenza vaccine. TCRdb analysed the RT-PCR reads with MiXCR anew, one entry per CDR3 protein. Among hundreds of thousands of distinct CDR3 sequences listed, around 18% were seen once. The sample here was PBMCs from blood, taken 4 to 6 days after vaccination. The receptors derive from a middle-aged man who received an inactivated influenza vaccine.

A few counts support this clonotype. V gene TRBV29-1 combines with J gene TRBJ2-5, with 7 bases that match TRBD2. The CDR3 is 15 amino acids. The trim removed 4 bases at V and 5 bases at J, leaving 13 bases unmatched. Germline V gene data show CDR1 as SQVTM and CDR2 as ANQGSEA. CDR3 bases: TGCAGCGTTGGTCGGCTAGCGGCTGACTCGGAGACCCAGTACTTC. It translates to CSVGRLAADSETQYF.

V usage is TRBV20-1 and J usage is TRBJ2-5; tentatively, D is TRBD2 (6 bases). CDR1 and CDR2 from the germline V gene are DFQATT and SNEGSKA (reference sequence). V was pared by 1 base and J by 2 bases, with 17 bases between. The CDR3 has 16 amino acids. The CDR3 here is CSARALGGLKQETQYF. The CDR3 DNA follows: TGCAGTGCTAGAGCTTTGGGAGGACTGAAACAAGAGACCCAGTACTTC.

The sample holds a few counts of this clonotype. The chain uses TRBV11-1 and TRBJ2-5; 13 bases are shared with TRBD2. The CDR3 covers 20 residues. Per the germline V gene, CDR1 is SGHAT and CDR2 is FQDESV (reference sequence). With V trimmed by 5 bases and J by 4 bases, 19 bases remained unmatched. The CDR3 loop reads CASSRLSTSGRAFGSETQYF. DNA of the CDR3: TGTGCCAGCAGCCGCCTCTCAACTAGCGGGAGGGCCTTCGGTTCAGAGACCCAGTACTTC.

This clonotype has just a few counts. The chain employs TRBV20-1 and TRBJ2-3; 8 bases fit TRBD2. Germline V gene data show CDR1 as DFQATT and CDR2 as SNEGSKA (reference sequence). The CDR3 extends over 15 amino acids. Trimming cost V 0 bases and J 3 bases; bases outside gene matches: 5. The CDR3 is CSARDPGGPTDTQYF. CDR3 coding DNA: TGCAGTGCTAGAGATCCGGGGGGGCCGACAGATACGCAGTATTTT.

The gene calls are TRBV10-3 and TRBJ2-5; 7 bases agree with TRBD2. Per the germline V gene, CDR1 is ENHRY and CDR2 is SYGVKD. With V trimmed by 10 bases and J by 3 bases, 11 bases remained unmatched. The CDR3 loop spans 14 amino acids. CDR3 in amino acids: CATGLSGAEETQYF. The CDR3 DNA follows: TGTGCCACCGGTCTCAGCGGGGCCGAAGAGACCCAGTACTTC.